This record covers a single TCR beta chain. The data derive from a study of blood T cell repertoires in COVID-19. The protocol was immunoSEQ multiplex PCR, while the TCRdb copy is restricted to in-frame clones and leaves out a portion. There are roughly 250,000 clones in the sample; 81% occur only once, and over 2.5% lies in the top ten. CDR3 size: 15 residues. V shed 5 bases and J shed 0 bases, with 8 bases lying between them. Germline CDR1 MDHEN, CDR2 SYDVKM. V and J are TRBV28 and TRBJ1-6; D is unclear. The material sequenced was peripheral blood. The TCR originated in a woman aged 55-70 years with active or convalescent COVID-19. The CDR3 DNA reads as TGTGCCAGCAGTCCCAATCCCTCCTATAATTCACCCCTCCACTTT. Translated, it gives CASSPNPSYNSPLHF.